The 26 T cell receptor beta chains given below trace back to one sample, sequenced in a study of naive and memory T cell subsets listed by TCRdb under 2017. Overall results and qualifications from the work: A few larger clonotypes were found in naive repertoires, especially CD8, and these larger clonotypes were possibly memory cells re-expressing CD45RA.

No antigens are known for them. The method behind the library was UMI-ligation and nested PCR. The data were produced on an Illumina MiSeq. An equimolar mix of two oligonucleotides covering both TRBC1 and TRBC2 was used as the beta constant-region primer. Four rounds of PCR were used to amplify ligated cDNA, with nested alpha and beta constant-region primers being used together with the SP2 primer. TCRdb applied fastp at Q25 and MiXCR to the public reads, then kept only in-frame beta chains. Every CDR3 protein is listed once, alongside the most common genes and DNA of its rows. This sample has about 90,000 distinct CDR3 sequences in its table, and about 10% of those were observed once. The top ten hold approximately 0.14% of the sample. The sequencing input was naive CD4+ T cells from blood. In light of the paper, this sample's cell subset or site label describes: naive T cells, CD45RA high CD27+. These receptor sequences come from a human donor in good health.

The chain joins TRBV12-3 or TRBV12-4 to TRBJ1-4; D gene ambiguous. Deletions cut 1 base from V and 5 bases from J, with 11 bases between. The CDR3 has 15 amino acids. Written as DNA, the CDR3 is TGTGCCAGCAGTTTAGTAGGTCCTTCCAATGAAAAACTGTTTTTT. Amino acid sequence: CASSLVGPSNEKLFF.

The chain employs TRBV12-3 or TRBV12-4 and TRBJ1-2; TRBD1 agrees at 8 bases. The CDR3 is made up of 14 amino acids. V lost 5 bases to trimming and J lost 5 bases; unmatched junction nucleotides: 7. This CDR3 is CASSASGTGYGYTF. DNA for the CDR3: TGTGCCAGCAGTGCGTCCGGGACAGGATATGGCTACACCTTC.

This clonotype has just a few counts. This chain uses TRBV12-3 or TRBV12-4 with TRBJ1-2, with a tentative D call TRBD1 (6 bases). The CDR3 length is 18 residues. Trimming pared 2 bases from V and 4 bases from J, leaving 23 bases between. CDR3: CASSLRVRGEGFGYGYTF. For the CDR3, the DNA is TGTGCCAGCAGTTTACGTGTCAGGGGAGAGGGGTTCGGCTATGGCTACACCTTC.

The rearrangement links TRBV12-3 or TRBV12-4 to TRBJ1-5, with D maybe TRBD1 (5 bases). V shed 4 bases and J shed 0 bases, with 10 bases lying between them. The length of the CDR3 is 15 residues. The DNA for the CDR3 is TGTGCCAGCAGTTCACAGGCCTTTAGCAATCAGCCCCAGCATTTT. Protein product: CASSSQAFSNQPQHF.

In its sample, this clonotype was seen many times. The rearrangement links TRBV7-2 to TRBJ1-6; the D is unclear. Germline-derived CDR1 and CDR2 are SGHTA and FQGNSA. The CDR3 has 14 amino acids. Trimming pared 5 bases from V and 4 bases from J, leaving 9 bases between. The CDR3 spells CASSLGLYNSPLHF. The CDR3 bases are TGTGCCAGCAGCCTCGGACTGTATAATTCACCCCTCCACTTT.

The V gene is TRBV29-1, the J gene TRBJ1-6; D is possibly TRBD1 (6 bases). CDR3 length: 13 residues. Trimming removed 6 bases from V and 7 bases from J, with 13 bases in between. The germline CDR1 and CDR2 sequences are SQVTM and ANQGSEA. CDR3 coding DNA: TGCAGCGTGAGGACAGAGAGAAATTCACCCCTCCACTTT. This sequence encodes CSVRTERNSPLHF.

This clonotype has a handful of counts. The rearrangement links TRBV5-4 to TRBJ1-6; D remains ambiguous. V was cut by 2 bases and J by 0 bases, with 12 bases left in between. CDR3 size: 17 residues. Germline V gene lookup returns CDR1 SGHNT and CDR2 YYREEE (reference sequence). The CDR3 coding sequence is TGTGCCAGCAGCTTCTTCGGGGAGAGCTCCTATAATTCACCCCTCCACTTT. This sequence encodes CASSFFGESSYNSPLHF.

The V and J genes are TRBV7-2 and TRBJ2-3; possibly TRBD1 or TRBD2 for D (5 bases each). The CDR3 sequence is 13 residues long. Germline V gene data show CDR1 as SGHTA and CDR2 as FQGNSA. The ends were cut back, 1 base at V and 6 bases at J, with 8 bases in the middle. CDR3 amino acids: CASSLGDPDTQYF. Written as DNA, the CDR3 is TGTGCCAGCAGCTTAGGGGACCCGGATACGCAGTATTTT. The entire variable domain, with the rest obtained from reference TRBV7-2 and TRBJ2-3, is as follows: GAGVSQSPSNKVTEKGKDVELRCDPISGHTALYWYRQSLGQGLEFLIYFQGNSAPDKSGLPSDRFSAERTGGSVSTLTIQRTQQEDSAVYLCASSLGDPDTQYFGPGTRLTVL.

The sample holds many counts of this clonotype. In DNA form, the CDR3 reads TGTGCTAGTGGTTTGGGAACTCCTCCTGGGGGACAGGGGGCGCAGGAGCAGTACTTC. It translates to CASGLGTPPGGQGAQEQYF. The chain joins TRBV12-5 to TRBJ2-7; 12 nucleotides align to TRBD1. In germline, CDR1 is LGHNT, CDR2 FRNRAP. V shed 1 base and J 7 bases; nucleotides not matched to a gene: 17. The CDR3 consists of 19 residues. Looking up the rest from reference TRBV12-5 and TRBJ2-7 gives the full variable domain: DARVTQTPRHKVTEMGQEVTMRCQPILGHNTVFWYRQTMMQGLELLAYFRNRAPLDDSGMPKDRFSAEMPDATLATLKIQPSEPRDSAVYFCASGLGTPPGGQGAQEQYFGPGTRLTVT.

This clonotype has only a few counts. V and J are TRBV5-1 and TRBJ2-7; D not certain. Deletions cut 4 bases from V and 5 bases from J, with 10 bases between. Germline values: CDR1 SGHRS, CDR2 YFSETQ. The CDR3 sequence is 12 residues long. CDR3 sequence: CASSITLDEQYF. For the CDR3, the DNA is TGCGCCAGCAGCATTACATTGGACGAGCAGTACTTC.

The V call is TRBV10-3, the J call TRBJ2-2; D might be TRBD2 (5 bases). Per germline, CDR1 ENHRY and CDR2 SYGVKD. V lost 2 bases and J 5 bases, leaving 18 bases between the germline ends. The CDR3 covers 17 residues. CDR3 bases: TGTGCCATCAGTGAGCCGGGGAGTTTCGCCCAGACCGGGGAGCTGTTTTTT. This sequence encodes CAISEPGSFAQTGELFF.

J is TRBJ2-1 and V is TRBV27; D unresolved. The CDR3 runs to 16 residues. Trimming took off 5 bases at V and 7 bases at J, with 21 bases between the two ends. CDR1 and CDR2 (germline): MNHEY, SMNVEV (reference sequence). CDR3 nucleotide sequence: TGTGCCAGCAGTCCCCGACTCCTAATTGCTGCGAATGAGCAGTTCTTC. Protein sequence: CASSPRLLIAANEQFF.

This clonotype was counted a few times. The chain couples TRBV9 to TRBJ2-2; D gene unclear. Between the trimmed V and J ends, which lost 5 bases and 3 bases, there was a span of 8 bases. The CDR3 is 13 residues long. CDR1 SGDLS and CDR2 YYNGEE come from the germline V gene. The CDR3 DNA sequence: TGTGCCAGCAGGGAGTCTTACACCGGGGAGCTGTTTTTT. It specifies CASRESYTGELFF.

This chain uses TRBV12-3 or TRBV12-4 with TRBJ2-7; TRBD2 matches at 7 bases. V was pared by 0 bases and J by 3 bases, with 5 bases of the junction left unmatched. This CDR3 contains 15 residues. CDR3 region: CASSLARGSHYEQYF. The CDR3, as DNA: TGTGCCAGCAGTTTAGCGCGGGGGTCCCACTACGAGCAGTACTTC.

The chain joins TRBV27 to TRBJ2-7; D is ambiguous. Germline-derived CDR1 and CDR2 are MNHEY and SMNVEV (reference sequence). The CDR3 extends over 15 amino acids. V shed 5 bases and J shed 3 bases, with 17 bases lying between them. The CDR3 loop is CASSVLGIERYEQYF. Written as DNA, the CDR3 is TGTGCCAGCAGTGTACTGGGGATTGAACGCTACGAGCAGTACTTC.

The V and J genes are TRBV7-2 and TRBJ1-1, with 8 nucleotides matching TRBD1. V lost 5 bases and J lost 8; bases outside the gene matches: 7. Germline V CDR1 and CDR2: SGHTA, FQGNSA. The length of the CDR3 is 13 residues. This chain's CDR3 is CASSPLRTGEAFF. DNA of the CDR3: TGTGCCAGCAGCCCCCTACGGACAGGGGAAGCTTTCTTT. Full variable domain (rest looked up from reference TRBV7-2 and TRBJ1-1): GAGVSQSPSNKVTEKGKDVELRCDPISGHTALYWYRQSLGQGLEFLIYFQGNSAPDKSGLPSDRFSAERTGGSVSTLTIQRTQQEDSAVYLCASSPLRTGEAFFGQGTRLTVV.

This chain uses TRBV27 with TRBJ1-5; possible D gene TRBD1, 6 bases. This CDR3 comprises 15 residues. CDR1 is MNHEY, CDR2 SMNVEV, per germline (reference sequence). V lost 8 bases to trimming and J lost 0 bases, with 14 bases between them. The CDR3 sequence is CASATRDTSNQPQHF. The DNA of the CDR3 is TGTGCCAGCGCAACCCGGGACACTAGCAATCAGCCCCAGCATTTT.

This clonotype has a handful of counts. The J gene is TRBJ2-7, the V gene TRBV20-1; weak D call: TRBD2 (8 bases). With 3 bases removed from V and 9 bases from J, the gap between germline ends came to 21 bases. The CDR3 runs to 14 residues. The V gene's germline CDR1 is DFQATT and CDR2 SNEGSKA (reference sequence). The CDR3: CSASSTGSGSGQYF. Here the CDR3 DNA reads TGCAGTGCTAGTTCGACAGGGAGCGGGAGTGGGCAGTACTTC.

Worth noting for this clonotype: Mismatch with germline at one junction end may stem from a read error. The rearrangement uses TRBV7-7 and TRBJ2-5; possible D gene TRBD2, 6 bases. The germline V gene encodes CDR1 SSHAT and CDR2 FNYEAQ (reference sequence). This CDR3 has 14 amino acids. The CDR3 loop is CASSLAGKQETQYF. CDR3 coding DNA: TGTGCTAGCAGCTTGGCGGGAAAGCAAGAGACCCAGTACTTC.

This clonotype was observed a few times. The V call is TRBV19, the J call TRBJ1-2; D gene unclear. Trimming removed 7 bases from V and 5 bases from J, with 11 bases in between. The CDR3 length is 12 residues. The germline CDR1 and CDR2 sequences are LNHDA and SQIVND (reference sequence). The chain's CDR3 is CASTPVGYGYTF. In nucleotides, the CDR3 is TGTGCCAGTACCCCCGTAGGATATGGCTACACCTTC. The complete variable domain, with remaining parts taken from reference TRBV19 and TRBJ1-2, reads DGGITQSPKYLFRKEGQNVTLSCEQNLNHDAMYWYRQDPGQGLRLIYYSQIVNDFQKGDIAEGYSVSREKKESFPLTVTSAQKNPTAFYLCASTPVGYGYTFGSGTRLTVV.

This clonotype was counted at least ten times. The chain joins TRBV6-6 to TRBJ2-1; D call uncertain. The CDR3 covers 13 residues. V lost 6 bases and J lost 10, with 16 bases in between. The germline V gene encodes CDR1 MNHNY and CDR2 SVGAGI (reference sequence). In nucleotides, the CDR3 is TGTGCCAGCAGCCCGGCGTGGAGCGACGAGCAGTTCTTC. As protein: CASSPAWSDEQFF.

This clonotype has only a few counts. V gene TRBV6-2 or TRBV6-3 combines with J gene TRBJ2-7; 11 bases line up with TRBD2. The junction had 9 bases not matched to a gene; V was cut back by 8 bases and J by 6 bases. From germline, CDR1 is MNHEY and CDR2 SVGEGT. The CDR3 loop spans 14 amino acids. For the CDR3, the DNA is TGTGCCAGCCACCCTTCCGGGACTAGCGGCGAGCAGTACTTC. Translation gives CASHPSGTSGEQYF.

The CDR3 sequence is CASSQPTGGKTEAFF. DNA for the CDR3: TGCGCCAGCAGCCAACCAACAGGGGGCAAAACTGAAGCTTTCTTT. V is TRBV4-3 and J is TRBJ1-1, with 9 nucleotides matching TRBD1. Looked up from germline, CDR1 is LGHNA and CDR2 is YSLEER. Trimming cost V 2 bases and J 5 bases; bases outside gene matches: 6. CDR3 size: 15 residues.

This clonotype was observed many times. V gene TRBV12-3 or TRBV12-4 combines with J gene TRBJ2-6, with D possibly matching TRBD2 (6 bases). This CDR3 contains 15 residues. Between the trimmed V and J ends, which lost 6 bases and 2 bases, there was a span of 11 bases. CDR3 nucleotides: TGTGCCAGCAGCCCGGGAGCCGCTGGGGCCAACGTCCTGACTTTC. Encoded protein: CASSPGAAGANVLTF.

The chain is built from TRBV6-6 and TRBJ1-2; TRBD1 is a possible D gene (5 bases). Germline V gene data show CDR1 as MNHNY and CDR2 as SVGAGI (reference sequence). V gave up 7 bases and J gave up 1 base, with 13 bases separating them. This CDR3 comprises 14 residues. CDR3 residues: CASKETDINYGYTF. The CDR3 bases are TGTGCCAGCAAAGAGACAGACATTAACTATGGCTACACCTTC.

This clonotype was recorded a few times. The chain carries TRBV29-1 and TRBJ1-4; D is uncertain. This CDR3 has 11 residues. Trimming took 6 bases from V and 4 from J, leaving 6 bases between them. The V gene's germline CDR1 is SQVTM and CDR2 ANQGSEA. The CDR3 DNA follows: TGCAGCGTAGACCATAATGAAAAACTGTTTTTT. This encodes CSVDHNEKLFF.